These 32 T cell receptor beta chains were sequenced from one sample in a study of blood T cell repertoires in COVID-19. Profiled with immunoSEQ multiplex PCR; TCRdb holds only in-frame clones, not every one. Of roughly 290,000 clones in the sample, 90% were seen once. Sample: PBMCs or T cells enriched from blood (not recorded which). The receptor set was obtained from a woman aged 18-30 years with acute COVID-19.

The V call is TRBV19, the J call TRBJ1-2; weak D call: TRBD1 (6 bases). This CDR3 is built from 13 residues. The ends were cut back, 6 bases at V and 8 bases at J, with 16 bases in the middle. Germline values: CDR1 LNHDA, CDR2 SQIVND (reference sequence). The CDR3 is CASRRQALEGYTF. Here the CDR3 DNA reads TGTGCCAGTAGAAGACAGGCACTTGAGGGCTACACCTTC.

J is TRBJ2-7 and V is TRBV7-3, with 8 bases identical to TRBD1. This CDR3 has 15 residues. The germline CDR1 and CDR2 sequences are SGHTA and FQGTGA. V gave up 4 bases and J gave up 0 bases; unmatched junction bases: 5. The DNA for the CDR3 is TGTGCCAGCAGCTCACAGGGGGGACGCTCCTACGAGCAGTACTTC. Protein product: CASSSQGGRSYEQYF. The entire variable domain, with the rest obtained from reference TRBV7-3 and TRBJ2-7, is as follows: GAGVSQTPSNKVTEKGKYVELRCDPISGHTALYWYRQSLGQGPEFLIYFQGTGAADDSGLPNDRFFAVRPEGSVSTLKIQRTERGDSAVYLCASSSQGGRSYEQYFGPGTRLTVT.

The chain has TRBV29-1 and TRBJ2-3; D gene unclear. This CDR3 has 14 residues. Trimming shortened V by 3 bases and J by 1 base, and 11 bases separated the two germline ends. Germline CDR1 reads SQVTM; CDR2 reads ANQGSEA. The CDR3 here is CSVDGLIGTDTQYF. Written as DNA, the CDR3 is TGCAGCGTTGACGGTCTAATTGGCACAGATACGCAGTATTTT.

The V and J genes are TRBV15 and TRBJ1-3; D is unclear. CDR3 length equals 16 residues. Looked up from germline, CDR1 is LNHNV and CDR2 is YYDKDF (reference sequence). The ends were cut back, 5 bases at V and 3 bases at J, with 17 bases in the middle. This chain's CDR3 is CATSARRDVIGNTIYF. The CDR3 nucleotides are TGTGCCACCAGCGCAAGACGGGATGTGATTGGAAACACCATATATTTT.

The rearrangement joins TRBV19 to TRBJ2-2, with 11 bases lining up with TRBD2. This CDR3 comprises 15 residues. Germline loops: CDR1 LNHDA, CDR2 SQIVND (reference sequence). V was clipped by 7 bases and J by 4 bases; unmatched bases: 5. The CDR3 bases are TGTGCCAGTACACGAGGGACTAGCGGCACCGGGGAGCTGTTTTTT. It is translated as CASTRGTSGTGELFF.

The V gene is TRBV4-1, the J gene TRBJ1-2, with 7 bases fitting TRBD1. Unmatched junction bases numbered 13, after V lost 5 bases and J lost 4 bases. The CDR3 is 16 residues long. The germline V gene has CDR1 MGHRA and CDR2 YSYEKL. The CDR3, as DNA: TGCGCCAGCAGCTCATACCAGGGACAGAGAATCTATGGCTACACCTTC. Its translation: CASSSYQGQRIYGYTF.

The gene calls are TRBV13 and TRBJ1-2, with 9 nucleotides matching TRBD1. The CDR3 contains 14 residues. With V trimmed by 1 base and J by 8 bases, 5 bases remained unmatched. Looked up from germline, CDR1 is PRHDT and CDR2 is FYEKMQ (reference sequence). CDR3 protein: CASSLEGQGRGYTF. CDR3 DNA sequence: TGTGCCAGCAGCTTAGAGGGACAGGGAAGAGGCTACACCTTC.

The V gene is TRBV7-2, the J gene TRBJ2-3; perhaps TRBD2 as D (5 bases). The ends were cut back, 3 bases at V and 11 bases at J, with 24 bases in the middle. The CDR3 has 16 residues. Germline assignment: CDR1 SGHTA and CDR2 FQGNSA. The DNA for the CDR3 is TGTGCCAGCAGCTTCCCGATTAGCGCGGCCAACCACGGGCAGTATTTT. This sequence encodes CASSFPISAANHGQYF.

The CDR3 coding sequence is TGTGCCAGCAGTGCTGGACAGGGCACAAACACCATATATTTT. It is translated as CASSAGQGTNTIYF. V gene TRBV2 combines with J gene TRBJ1-3; 8 bases fit TRBD1. J was trimmed by 6 bases and V by 4 bases; bases with no gene match: 5. The CDR3 is 14 amino acids. From germline, CDR1 is SNHLY and CDR2 FYNNEI.

The sample holds one count of this clone. V gene TRBV6-2 or TRBV6-3 combines with J gene TRBJ1-1; D is unresolved. The CDR3 contains 13 residues. V shed 2 bases and J shed 3 bases, with 7 bases lying between them. CDR1 and CDR2 (germline): MNHEY, SVGEGT. The CDR3 DNA reads as TGTGCCAGCAGTTACGTTTCCTACACTGAAGCTTTCTTT. It codes for CASSYVSYTEAFF.

V and J are TRBV11-3 and TRBJ2-5, with a weak D call TRBD2 (6 bases). The germline V gene encodes CDR1 SGHNT and CDR2 YENEEA. V was cut by 1 base and J by 5 bases, with 20 bases left in between. The CDR3 sequence is 17 residues long. The CDR3 is CASSLGRGALLSETQYF. CDR3 bases: TGTGCCAGCAGCTTAGGGCGCGGGGCCCTGTTGTCCGAGACCCAGTACTTC.

The chain links TRBV7-6 to TRBJ2-2; TRBD1 matches 12 bases. V gave up 5 bases and J gave up 4 bases; unmatched junction bases: 20. CDR1 and CDR2 from the germline V gene are SGHVS and FNYEAQ. This CDR3 contains 21 residues. This chain's CDR3 is CASSKQNVPGQGAWGTGELFF. Written as DNA, the CDR3 is TGTGCCAGCAGCAAACAAAACGTACCGGGACAGGGGGCCTGGGGCACCGGGGAGCTGTTTTTT.

The V gene is TRBV28, the J gene TRBJ2-5; D is unresolved. Germline V gives CDR1 MDHEN, CDR2 SYDVKM. V lost 5 bases and J lost 6, with 16 bases in between. The CDR3 is made up of 14 amino acids. CDR3 sequence: CASSLRGARQTQYF. The CDR3 nucleotides are TGTGCCAGCAGTCTACGTGGAGCCCGACAGACCCAGTACTTC. The whole variable domain, filled in from reference TRBV28 and TRBJ2-5, reads DVKVTQSSRYLVKRTGEKVFLECVQDMDHENMFWYRQDPGLGLRLIYFSYDVKMKEKGDIPEGYSVSREKKERFSLILESASTNQTSMYLCASSLRGARQTQYFGPGTRLLVL.

This chain connects TRBV7-6 to TRBJ2-7; tentative D call: TRBD2 (5 bases). V lost 4 bases and J lost 2, with 12 bases in between. The CDR3 is 14 residues long. Germline assignment: CDR1 SGHVS and CDR2 FNYEAQ. The CDR3 DNA is TGTGCCAGCAGCTCAGGCCCGCGGGCCTACGAGCAGTACTTC. Translated: CASSSGPRAYEQYF.

The J gene is TRBJ1-5, the V gene TRBV30; possibly TRBD1 for D (5 bases). Per germline, CDR1 GTSNPN and CDR2 SVGIG (reference sequence). V lost 0 bases and J lost 3, with 12 bases in between. The length of the CDR3 is 15 residues. Written as DNA, the CDR3 is TGTGCCTGGAGTGTATTAGACAGACCCAATCAGCCCCAGCATTTT. This translates into CAWSVLDRPNQPQHF.

A single count supports this clone. The CDR3 DNA sequence: TGCGCCAGCAGCGGTACAGGGGATACGCAGTATTTT. Amino acid sequence: CASSGTGDTQYF. The genes are TRBV5-1 and TRBJ2-3, with TRBD1 as a possible D gene (6 bases). The CDR3 is made up of 12 amino acids. CDR1 SGHRS and CDR2 YFSETQ come from the germline V gene. Trimming pared 4 bases from V and 6 bases from J, leaving 9 bases between.

Remarks on this clone: Compared with germline, one end of the junction differs, possibly owing to a read error. The CDR3 DNA follows: TGCGCCCGCAGCCGCCCCCCGGGGACTAGCGGAGGAGAGACCCAGTACTTC. Translation: CARSRPPGTSGGETQYF. The J gene is TRBJ2-5, the V gene TRBV4-1; 11 positions agree with TRBD2. The V gene's germline CDR1 is MGHRA and CDR2 YSYEKL. The CDR3 totals 17 residues.

With regard to this clone: The junction shows a germline mismatch at one end, possibly a read error. V and J are TRBV7-7 and TRBJ2-1, with 13 positions matching TRBD2. CDR3 length equals 15 residues. Germline CDR1 and CDR2: SSHAT and FNYEAQ (reference sequence). This chain's CDR3 is CASSIGLAGVGEQFF. The DNA for the CDR3 is TGTGCTAGCAGCATTGGACTAGCGGGAGTTGGTGAGCAGTTCTTC.

Concerning this clone: Additional DNA sequences in this sample encode the identical CDR3. This chain uses TRBV4-3 with TRBJ2-1, with D perhaps matching TRBD1 (6 bases). Trimming took 1 base from V and 1 from J, leaving 8 bases between them. CDR3 length: 15 amino acids. Germline V lookup: CDR1 LGHNA, CDR2 YSLEER. The CDR3 sequence: CASSQGTGSYNEQFF. The CDR3 region has the DNA TGCGCCAGCAGCCAAGGAACAGGGTCCTACAATGAGCAGTTCTTC.

This rearrangement joins TRBV2 to TRBJ2-1; 11 bases fit TRBD2. Looked up from germline, CDR1 is SNHLY and CDR2 is FYNNEI. V gave up 7 bases and J gave up 6 bases; unmatched junction bases: 5. This CDR3 comprises 14 residues. Here the CDR3 DNA reads TGTGCCAGCAAACTAGCGGGGGTTATCAATGAGCAGTTCTTC. This sequence encodes CASKLAGVINEQFF.

The chain recombines TRBV30 with TRBJ2-7; TRBD1 matches 8 bases. The CDR3 is made up of 14 amino acids. Germline V gene lookup returns CDR1 GTSNPN and CDR2 SVGIG (reference sequence). Trimming took 0 bases from V and 1 from J; bases not matched to a gene: 2. The CDR3 loop is CAWSVGTGSYEQYF. The CDR3 bases are TGTGCCTGGAGTGTAGGGACAGGATCCTACGAGCAGTACTTC.

This clone was seen more than once but under ten times. V gene TRBV3-1 (or the pseudogene TRBV3-2) combines with J gene TRBJ1-5; D is unresolved. The CDR3 totals 15 residues. Germline CDR1 is LGHDT and CDR2 is YNNKEL (reference sequence). V shed 5 bases and J shed 3 bases, with 14 bases lying between them. The CDR3 loop reads CASSWLRQPNQPQHF. CDR3 DNA sequence: TGTGCCAGCAGCTGGTTAAGACAACCCAATCAGCCCCAGCATTTT.

This clone was detected only once. This chain links TRBV4-1 with TRBJ1-5, with TRBD1 matching 7 bases. V trimming: 6 bases; J trimming: 2 bases; junction bases outside the gene matches: 1. Germline V gives CDR1 MGHRA, CDR2 YSYEKL. This CDR3 contains 13 residues. CDR3: CASSDRGNQPQHF. CDR3 in DNA: TGCGCCAGCAGTGACAGGGGCAATCAGCCCCAGCATTTT.

This chain connects TRBV4-1 to TRBJ1-5; D is uncertain. Trimming stripped 2 bases from V and 2 bases from J, with 10 bases between. The CDR3 loop spans 15 amino acids. In germline, CDR1 is MGHRA, CDR2 YSYEKL. Here the CDR3 DNA reads TGCGCCAGCAGCCAAAACTCCGGTGGCAATCAGCCCCAGCATTTT. This codes for CASSQNSGGNQPQHF.

The CDR3 is CASRTGEGHYGYTF. CDR3 sequence (DNA): TGTGCCAGCAGGACCGGGGAGGGGCACTATGGCTACACCTTC. The rearrangement joins TRBV2 to TRBJ1-2; a possible D gene is TRBD1 (5 bases). Germline values: CDR1 SNHLY, CDR2 FYNNEI. The V gene lost 6 bases and the J gene lost 3 bases, with 14 bases spanning the gap. The CDR3 contains 14 residues.

This chain links TRBV28 with TRBJ1-2; the D is unclear. CDR1 and CDR2 from the germline V gene are MDHEN and SYDVKM. V was cut by 4 bases and J by 4 bases, with 13 bases left in between. The CDR3 consists of 14 residues. In DNA form, the CDR3 reads TGTGCCAGCAGTTCTAGGCCCCATTCCTATGGCTACACCTTC. It is translated as CASSSRPHSYGYTF.

Comments on this clone: Other DNA sequences in this specimen translate into the identical CDR3. V and J are TRBV7-3 and TRBJ2-3; a weak D match, TRBD2 (6 bases). Germline CDR1 and CDR2: SGHTA and FQGTGA. This CDR3 contains 15 residues. V lost 0 bases to trimming and J lost 0 bases, with 7 bases between them. CDR3 residues: CASSLTSGSTDTQYF. Written as DNA, the CDR3 is TGTGCCAGCAGCTTAACTAGCGGTAGCACAGATACGCAGTATTTT.

J is TRBJ1-1 and V is TRBV3-1 (or the pseudogene TRBV3-2); 10 bases map to TRBD1. V gave up 1 base and J gave up 0 bases; unmatched junction bases: 5. The germline gives CDR1 LGHDT, CDR2 YNNKEL (reference sequence). The CDR3 has 17 residues. CDR3 nucleotides: TGTGCCAGCAGCCAAGGAGACAGGGGGCTCATGAACACTGAAGCTTTCTTT. Its protein product is CASSQGDRGLMNTEAFF.

V is TRBV10-3 and J is TRBJ2-3, with D possibly matching TRBD2 (6 bases). The CDR3 runs to 14 residues. The V end lost 3 bases, the J end lost 4 bases, and 11 bases lay between the germline ends. CDR1 is ENHRY and CDR2 is SYGVKD in the germline V gene. For the CDR3, the DNA is TGTGCCATCAGTGATCCGGGAGTGTCAGATACGCAGTATTTT. It yields the protein CAISDPGVSDTQYF.

About this clone itself: The same CDR3 arises from other DNA sequences in this sample as well. The chain joins TRBV11-2 to TRBJ1-2, with 8 bases aligning to TRBD1. Germline trimming cut 6 bases from V and 5 bases from J; bases unmatched to any gene: 8. This CDR3 is built from 14 residues. Germline CDR1 SGHAT, CDR2 FQNNGV. CDR3 sequence (DNA): TGTGCCAGCAGTCCCGGGACAGGAGATTATGGCTACACCTTC. Its protein product is CASSPGTGDYGYTF.

This clone showed up just once. The chain couples TRBV29-1 to TRBJ1-2; weak D call: TRBD1 (5 bases). This CDR3 contains 14 residues. Trimming removed 1 base at V and 4 bases at J, with 13 bases between. Germline-derived CDR1 and CDR2 are SQVTM and ANQGSEA. CDR3 sequence: CSVEGGGAGYGYTF. The CDR3 region has the DNA TGCAGCGTTGAAGGTGGAGGGGCGGGCTATGGCTACACCTTC.

The V call is TRBV7-2, the J call TRBJ1-2; D remains unclear. V dropped 3 bases and J dropped 4 bases, with 12 bases sitting between them. The germline CDR1 and CDR2 sequences are SGHTA and FQGNSA. The CDR3 totals 14 residues. Here the CDR3 DNA reads TGTGCCAGCAGCTTTTCACAGTTTACCTATGGCTACACCTTC. Translation: CASSFSQFTYGYTF.